This is a list of T cell receptor beta chains from one sample in a study of cytomegalovirus exposure and HLA in healthy donors. Generated by immunoSEQ multiplex PCR, the TCRdb table keeps only in-frame clones and is missing some. The data show 90,000 to 100,000 clones, less than 10% seen once. The sequenced sample consisted of PBMCs. The receptors were gathered from a man aged 50 to 60 in good health and CMV-seropositive. The CDR3 runs from the conserved cysteine through the conserved F or W. D genes are given only for firm matches. The size field is filled for only some rows; it gives once, few, many or a size class.

v_call: TRBV7-2; j_call: TRBJ2-4; d_call: TRBD1; clone_size: few; cdr3_length: 16; cdr3_nt: TGTGCCAGCAGCCCGCGGACAGGGAGAAACAAAAACATTCAGTACTTC; cdr3_aa: CASSPRTGRNKNIQYF
v_call: TRBV27; j_call: TRBJ2-1; d_call: NA; clone_size: NA; cdr3_length: 17; cdr3_nt: TGTGCCAGCAGTCGGGGAAGGAGGAACGTTCCCTACAATGAGCAGTTCTTC; cdr3_aa: CASSRGRRNVPYNEQFF
v_call: TRBV5-5; j_call: TRBJ2-7; d_call: TRBD2; clone_size: few; cdr3_length: 17; cdr3_nt: TGTGCCAGCTCAAACTCGGGTAGCGGGAGAGTGGGCTACGAGCAGTACTTC; cdr3_aa: CASSNSGSGRVGYEQYF
v_call: TRBV28; j_call: TRBJ2-1; d_call: TRBD2; clone_size: few; cdr3_length: 18; cdr3_nt: TGTGCCAGCACGTATTCTAGCGGGAGGGCCTGGGGGTACAATGAGCAGTTCTTC; cdr3_aa: CASTYSSGRAWGYNEQFF
v_call: TRBV29-1; j_call: TRBJ2-1; d_call: NA; clone_size: NA; cdr3_length: 13; cdr3_nt: TGCAGCGTTGTCCCTTCCGGGATGCATGAGCAGTTCTTC; cdr3_aa: CSVVPSGMHEQFF
v_call: TRBV10-3; j_call: TRBJ1-1; d_call: TRBD1; clone_size: NA; cdr3_length: 13; cdr3_nt: TGTGCCATCAGGTTGGGACAGGACACTGAAGCTTTCTTT; cdr3_aa: CAIRLGQDTEAFF
v_call: TRBV12-5; j_call: TRBJ1-5; d_call: NA; clone_size: NA; cdr3_length: 15; cdr3_nt: TGTGCTAGTGGTTTACGGACAGTTAGCAATCAGCCCCAGCATTTT; cdr3_aa: CASGLRTVSNQPQHF
v_call: TRBV6-5; j_call: TRBJ1-5; d_call: NA; clone_size: few; cdr3_length: 13; cdr3_nt: TGTGCCAGCTCTCCCCCGGGGGGCGGTCCCCAGCATTTT; cdr3_aa: CASSPPGGGPQHF
v_call: TRBV7-3; j_call: TRBJ1-1; d_call: NA; clone_size: NA; cdr3_length: 13; cdr3_nt: TGTGCCAGCAGCTTTACAGGTAACACTGAAGCTTTCTTT; cdr3_aa: CASSFTGNTEAFF
v_call: TRBV11-2; j_call: TRBJ2-7; d_call: TRBD1; clone_size: NA; cdr3_length: 15; cdr3_nt: TGTGCCAGCAGCTTAGCCTCGGGACAGATCTACGAGCAGTACTTC; cdr3_aa: CASSLASGQIYEQYF
v_call: TRBV27; j_call: TRBJ2-1; d_call: TRBD1; clone_size: few; cdr3_length: 17; cdr3_nt: TGTGCCAGCAGTTTTAAATTCGGGACAGGGTCCTACAATGAGCAGTTCTTC; cdr3_aa: CASSFKFGTGSYNEQFF
v_call: TRBV10-3; j_call: TRBJ2-7; d_call: TRBD1; clone_size: few; cdr3_length: 15; cdr3_nt: TGTGCCATCAGTAAGGGGACAGAAGTCTCCTACGAGCAGTACTTC; cdr3_aa: CAISKGTEVSYEQYF
v_call: TRBV5-4; j_call: TRBJ1-1; d_call: NA; clone_size: NA; cdr3_length: 17; cdr3_nt: TGTGCCAGCAGCCGATCCATCTATAGGGAGGCGAACACTGAAGCTTTCTTT; cdr3_aa: CASSRSIYREANTEAFF
v_call: TRBV7-9; j_call: TRBJ2-7; d_call: NA; clone_size: few; cdr3_length: 13; cdr3_nt: TGTGCCAGCAGCTTAGTTCCCACCTACGAGCAGTACTTC; cdr3_aa: CASSLVPTYEQYF
v_call: TRBV10-1; j_call: TRBJ2-3; d_call: TRBD2; clone_size: few; cdr3_length: 16; cdr3_nt: TGCGCCAGCAGTCGACTAGCGGGACGCTCAGCAGATACGCAGTATTTT; cdr3_aa: CASSRLAGRSADTQYF
v_call: TRBV10-3; j_call: TRBJ1-1; d_call: TRBD1; clone_size: many; cdr3_length: 12; cdr3_nt: TGTGCCATCAGTGCTGGGACAGGCGAAGCTTTCTTT; cdr3_aa: CAISAGTGEAFF
v_call: TRBV5-1; j_call: TRBJ2-7; d_call: TRBD1; clone_size: NA; cdr3_length: 15; cdr3_nt: TGCGCCAGCAGCTTTACAGGGGGTGATTCCCACGAGCAGTACTTC; cdr3_aa: CASSFTGGDSHEQYF